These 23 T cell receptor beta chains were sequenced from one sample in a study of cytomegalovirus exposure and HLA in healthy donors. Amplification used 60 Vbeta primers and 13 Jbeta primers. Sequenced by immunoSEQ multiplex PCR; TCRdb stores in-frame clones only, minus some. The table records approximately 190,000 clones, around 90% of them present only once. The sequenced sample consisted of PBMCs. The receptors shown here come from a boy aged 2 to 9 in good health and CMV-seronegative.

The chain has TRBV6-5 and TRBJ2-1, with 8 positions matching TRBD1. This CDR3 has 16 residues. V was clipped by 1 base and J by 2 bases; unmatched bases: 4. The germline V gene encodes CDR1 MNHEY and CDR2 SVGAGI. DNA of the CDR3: TGTGCCAGCAGTTACTTCCAGGGGGCAGCCTACAATGAGCAGTTCTTC. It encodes CASSYFQGAAYNEQFF.

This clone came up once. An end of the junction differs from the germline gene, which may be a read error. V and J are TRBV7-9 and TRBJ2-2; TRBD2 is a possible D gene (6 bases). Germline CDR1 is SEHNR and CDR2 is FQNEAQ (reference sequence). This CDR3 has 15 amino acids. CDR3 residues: CSSSLWRDETGELFF. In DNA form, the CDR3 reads TGTTCCAGCAGCTTATGGCGGGACGAGACCGGGGAGCTGTTTTTT.

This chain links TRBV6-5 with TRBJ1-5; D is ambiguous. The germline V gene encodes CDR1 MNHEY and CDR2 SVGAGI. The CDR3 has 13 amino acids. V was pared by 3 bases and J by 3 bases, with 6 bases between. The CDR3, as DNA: TGTGCCAGCAGTTATGCGAACAATCAGCCCCAGCATTTT. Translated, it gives CASSYANNQPQHF.

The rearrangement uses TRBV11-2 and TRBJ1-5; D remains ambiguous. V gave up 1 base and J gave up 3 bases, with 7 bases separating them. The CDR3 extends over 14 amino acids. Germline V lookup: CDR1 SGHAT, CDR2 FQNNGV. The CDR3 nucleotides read TGTGCCAGCAGCTTAGGGCAGGCCAATCAGCCCCAGCATTTT. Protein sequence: CASSLGQANQPQHF.

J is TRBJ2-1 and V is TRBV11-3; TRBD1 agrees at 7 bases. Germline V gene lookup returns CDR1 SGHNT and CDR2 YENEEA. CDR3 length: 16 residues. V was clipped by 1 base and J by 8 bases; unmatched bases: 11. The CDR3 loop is CASSLGTMTGIDEQFF. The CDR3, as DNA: TGTGCCAGCAGCTTAGGTACCATGACAGGGATAGATGAGCAGTTCTTC.

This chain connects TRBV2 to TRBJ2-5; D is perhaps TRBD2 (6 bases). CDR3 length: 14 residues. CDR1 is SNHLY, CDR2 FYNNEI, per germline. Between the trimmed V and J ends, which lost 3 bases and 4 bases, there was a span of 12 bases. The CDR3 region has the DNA TGTGCCAGCAGTGAGCGGGGTTCCCCAGAGACCCAGTACTTC. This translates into CASSERGSPETQYF.

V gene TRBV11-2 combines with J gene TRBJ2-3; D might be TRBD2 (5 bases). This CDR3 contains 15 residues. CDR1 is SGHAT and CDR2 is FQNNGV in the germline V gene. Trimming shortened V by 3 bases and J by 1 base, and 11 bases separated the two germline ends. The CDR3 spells CASSFDRGGTDTQYF. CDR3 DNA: TGTGCCAGCAGCTTCGACCGGGGAGGCACAGATACGCAGTATTTT.

The chain's CDR3 is CASSDTRGVDDTQYF. For the CDR3, the DNA is TGTGCCAGCAGTGATACTCGCGGGGTGGACGATACGCAGTATTTT. The gene calls are TRBV6-1 and TRBJ2-3, with D tentatively TRBD2 (6 bases). The CDR3 is made up of 15 amino acids. The ends were cut back, 3 bases at V and 6 bases at J, with 16 bases in the middle. CDR1 and CDR2 (germline): MNHNS, SASEGT.

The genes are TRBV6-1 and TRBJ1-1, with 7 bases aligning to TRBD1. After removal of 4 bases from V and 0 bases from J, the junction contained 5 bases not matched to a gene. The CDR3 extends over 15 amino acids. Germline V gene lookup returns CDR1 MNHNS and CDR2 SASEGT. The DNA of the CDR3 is TGTGCCAGCAGTGCCCTCACAGGGGTGAACACTGAAGCTTTCTTT. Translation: CASSALTGVNTEAFF.

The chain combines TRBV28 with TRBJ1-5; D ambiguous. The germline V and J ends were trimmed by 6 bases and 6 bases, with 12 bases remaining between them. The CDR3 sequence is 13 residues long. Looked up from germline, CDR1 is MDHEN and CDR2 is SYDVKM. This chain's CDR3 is CASRTGIGQPQHF. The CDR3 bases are TGTGCCAGCAGGACGGGAATCGGTCAGCCCCAGCATTTT.

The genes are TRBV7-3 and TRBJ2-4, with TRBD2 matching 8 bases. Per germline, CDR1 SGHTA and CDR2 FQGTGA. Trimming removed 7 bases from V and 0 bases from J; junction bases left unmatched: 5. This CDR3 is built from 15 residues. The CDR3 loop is CASIRAGEAKNIQYF. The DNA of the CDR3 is TGTGCCAGCATCCGAGCGGGAGAAGCCAAAAACATTCAGTACTTC.

For the CDR3, the DNA is TGTGCCAGCAGCCCCCATTCCTCTGGGGCCAACGTCCTGACTTTC. Translation: CASSPHSSGANVLTF. The chain employs TRBV7-9 and TRBJ2-6; D gene ambiguous. CDR1 is SEHNR, CDR2 FQNEAQ, per germline (reference sequence). This CDR3 has 15 residues. V gave up 5 bases and J gave up 0 bases, with 8 bases separating them.

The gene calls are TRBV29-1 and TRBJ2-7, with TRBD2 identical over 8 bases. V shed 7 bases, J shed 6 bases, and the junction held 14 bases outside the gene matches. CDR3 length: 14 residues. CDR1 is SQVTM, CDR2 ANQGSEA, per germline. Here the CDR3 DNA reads TGCAGCGCCATACCGGGACTAGTTTACGGCGAGCAGTACTTC. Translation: CSAIPGLVYGEQYF.

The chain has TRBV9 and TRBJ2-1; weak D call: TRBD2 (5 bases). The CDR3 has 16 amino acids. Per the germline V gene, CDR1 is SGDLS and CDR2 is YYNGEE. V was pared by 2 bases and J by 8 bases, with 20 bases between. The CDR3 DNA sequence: TGTGCCAGCAGCGTTGGCAAGGTAACGTTCGGGGATGAGCAGTTCTTC. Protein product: CASSVGKVTFGDEQFF. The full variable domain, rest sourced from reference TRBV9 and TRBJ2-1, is DSGVTQTPKHLITATGQRVTLRCSPRSGDLSVYWYQQSLDQGLQFLIQYYNGEERAKGNILERFSAQQFPDLHSELNLSSLELGDSALYFCASSVGKVTFGDEQFFGPGTRLTVL.

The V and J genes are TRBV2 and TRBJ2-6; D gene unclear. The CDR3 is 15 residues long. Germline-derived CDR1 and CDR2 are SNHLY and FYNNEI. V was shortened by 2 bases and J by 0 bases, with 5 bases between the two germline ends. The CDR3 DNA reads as TGTGCCAGCAGTGAACCTACCTCTGGGGCCAACGTCCTGACTTTC. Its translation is CASSEPTSGANVLTF.

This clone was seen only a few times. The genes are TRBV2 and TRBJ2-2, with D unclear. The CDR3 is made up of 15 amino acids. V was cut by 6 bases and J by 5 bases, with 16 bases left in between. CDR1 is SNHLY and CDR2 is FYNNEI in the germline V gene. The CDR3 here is CASRLSSSITGELFF. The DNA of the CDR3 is TGTGCCAGCAGATTGAGTTCATCCATTACCGGGGAGCTGTTTTTT.

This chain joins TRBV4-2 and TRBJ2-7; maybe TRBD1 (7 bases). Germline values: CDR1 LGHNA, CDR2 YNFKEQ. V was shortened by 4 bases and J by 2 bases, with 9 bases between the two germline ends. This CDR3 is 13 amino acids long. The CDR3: CASSPRGAYEQYF. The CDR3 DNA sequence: TGTGCCAGCAGCCCCAGGGGGGCCTACGAGCAGTACTTC.

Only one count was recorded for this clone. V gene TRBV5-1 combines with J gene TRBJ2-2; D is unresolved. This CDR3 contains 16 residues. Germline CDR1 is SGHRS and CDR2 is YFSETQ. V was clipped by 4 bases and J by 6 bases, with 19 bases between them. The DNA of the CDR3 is TGCGCCAGCAGCCTTCGGGTGCAGATAAATCCCGGGGAGCTGTTTTTT. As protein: CASSLRVQINPGELFF. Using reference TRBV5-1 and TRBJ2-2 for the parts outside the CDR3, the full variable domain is KAGVTQTPRYLIKTRGQQVTLSCSPISGHRSVSWYQQTPGQGLQFLFEYFSETQRNKGNFPGRFSGRQFSNSRSEMNVSTLELGDSALYLCASSLRVQINPGELFFGEGSRLTVL.

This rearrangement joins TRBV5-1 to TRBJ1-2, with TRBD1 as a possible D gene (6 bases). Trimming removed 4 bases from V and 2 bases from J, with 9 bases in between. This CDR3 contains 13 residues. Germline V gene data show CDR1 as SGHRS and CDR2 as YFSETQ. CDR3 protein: CASSPDRNYGYTF. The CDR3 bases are TGCGCCAGCAGCCCGGACAGAAACTATGGCTACACCTTC.

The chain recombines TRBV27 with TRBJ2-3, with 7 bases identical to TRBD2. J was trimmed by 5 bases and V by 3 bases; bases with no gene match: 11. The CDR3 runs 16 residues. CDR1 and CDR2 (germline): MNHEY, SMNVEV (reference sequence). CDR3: CASSFGGRGGQDTQYF. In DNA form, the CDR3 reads TGTGCCAGCAGTTTCGGCGGGCGGGGAGGGCAAGATACGCAGTATTTT.

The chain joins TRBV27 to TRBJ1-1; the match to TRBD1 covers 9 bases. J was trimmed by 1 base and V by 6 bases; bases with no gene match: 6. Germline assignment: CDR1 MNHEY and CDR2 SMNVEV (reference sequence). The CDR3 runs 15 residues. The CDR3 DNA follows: TGTGCCAGCAGAATGACAGGGGGGACGAACACTGAAGCTTTCTTT. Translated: CASRMTGGTNTEAFF.

CDR3 nucleotide sequence: TGTGCCGGGACAGTCTCTGGCTCTGGAAACACCATATATTTT. This gives the protein CAGTVSGSGNTIYF. The rearrangement joins TRBV30 to TRBJ1-3; TRBD1 matches at 7 bases. The CDR3 runs to 14 residues. V lost 8 bases and J lost 0; bases outside the gene matches: 7. The germline CDR1 and CDR2 sequences are GTSNPN and SVGIG (reference sequence). Drawing the rest from reference TRBV30 and TRBJ1-3, the complete variable domain is SQTIHQWPATLVQPVGSPLSLECTVEGTSNPNLYWYRQAAGRGLQLLFYSVGIGQISSEVPQNLSASRPQDRQFILSSKKLLLSDSGFYLCAGTVSGSGNTIYFGEGSWLTVV.

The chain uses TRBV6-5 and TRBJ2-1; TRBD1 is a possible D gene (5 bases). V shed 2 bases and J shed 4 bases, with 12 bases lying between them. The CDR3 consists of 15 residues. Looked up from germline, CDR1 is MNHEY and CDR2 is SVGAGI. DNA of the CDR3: TGTGCCAGCAGTTACGAGCAGGGAAAATACAATGAGCAGTTCTTC. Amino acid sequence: CASSYEQGKYNEQFF.